The following is a TCR beta chain sequence with its context. The antigen it binds to is not known. No base-level quality is on record; no much larger clone is a single base apart. The data were obtained in a study of T cell repertoires in cytomegalovirus infection (dated by TCRdb to between 2018 and 2021). As for the study more broadly: The HLA type of each donor mattered for the analysis, because public TCR beta signatures pointed to carriage of CMV infection along with the matching HLA type. On the study overall, not on this receptor specifically: The ex vivo response was dominated by HLA-C-restricted CMV-specific TCR beta clonotypes, and the single most frequent clonotype in two of eight donors was supplied by these HLA-C-restricted clonotypes. In both this cohort and an independent roughly 400-donor cohort, the cumulative frequency of public TCR beta family members distinguished carriers of CMV infection plus the relevant HLA type.

TCRdb lists the instrument as Illumina HiSeq 1500. TCRdb handled the public reads itself, with Q25 trimming in fastp and clone calling in MiXCR, and kept productive beta chains. Rows matching on CDR3 protein sequence are summarized as one entry with the most common DNA and genes. The table for this sample lists hundreds of thousands of distinct CDR3 sequences; approximately 25% of them were counted only once. The ten largest clonotypes hold 8% of the sample. CDR1 SQVTM and CDR2 ANQGSEA were looked up in the germline V gene. Trimming takes 7 bases from V and 8 bases from J, and the germline ends sit 20 bases apart. From cysteine to phenylalanine, the CDR3 is 13 amino acids long. The read is trimmed to its CDR3 DNA, 39 bases read in frame from base 1.

The chain links TRBV29-1 with TRBJ1-2; TRBD1 is possibly the D segment (6 matching bases). This clonotype originated in a human donor in good health (CMV status not recorded). Some clones in this sample may be carry-over from other donors' samples. Sequenced material: CD8+ T cells from PBMCs. CDR3 region: CSAPVGQRKGYTF. The sequenced DNA is TGCAGCGCCCCCGTCGGACAGCGAAAGGGCTACACCTTC.